This T cell receptor beta chain is from a study of T cells in Graves' hyperthyroidism and ophthalmopathy. Study results and caveats: Researchers report that a 13 V-J model separated ophthalmopathy from stable hyperthyroidism.

RNA transcripts served as the template for amplifying TCR beta CDR3 regions. The TCR CDR3 was amplified in a first-round RT-PCR using the HTBI primer set. TCRdb recomputed calls from the multiplex PCR reads with MiXCR, one row per CDR3 protein. This table has a few hundred thousand distinct CDR3 sequences, roughly 19% appearing once. To note about this clonotype: Its antigen is unknown.

CDR3 length equals 15 residues. V dropped 5 bases and J dropped 6; count of bases not matched to a gene: 7. Germline CDR1 and CDR2: SEHNR and FQNEAQ (reference sequence). Sequencing used blood. This chain links TRBV7-9 with TRBJ2-4, with 10 bases that match TRBD1. This receptor was identified in a man aged 45-65 years with Graves' ophthalmopathy. In DNA, the CDR3 is TGTGCCAGCAGCCACCGGGGACAGGGGAGAAACATTCAGTACTTC. It yields the protein CASSHRGQGRNIQYF.